One and the same sample provided the 28 T cell receptor beta chains below, sequenced in a study of T cells in Graves' hyperthyroidism and ophthalmopathy. RNA transcripts yielded amplified TCR beta CDR3 regions. HTBI primers were the set used in a first-round RT-PCR of the TCR CDR3. One entry per CDR3 protein, called by TCRdb with MiXCR from the multiplex PCR reads. Here the sample spans roughly 660,000 distinct CDR3 sequences, 17% being singletons. Sequenced material: blood. These receptor sequences come from a man aged 50 to 60 with Graves' hyperthyroidism.

This clonotype showed up many times. The chain carries TRBV11-2 and TRBJ2-7; 9 nucleotides align to TRBD1. Per germline, CDR1 SGHAT and CDR2 FQNNGV. The V and J ends lost 2 bases and 3 bases, in that order; junction bases with no gene match: 11. This CDR3 spans 17 amino acids. CDR3 nucleotide sequence: TGTGCCAGCAGCTTACTAACAGGGGGCAACGATAACTACGAGCAGTACTTC. Its translation is CASSLLTGGNDNYEQYF. Filled out from reference TRBV11-2 and TRBJ2-7, the complete variable domain reads EAGVAQSPRYKIIEKRQSVAFWCNPISGHATLYWYQQILGQGPKLLIQFQNNGVVDDSQLPKDRFSAERLKGVDSTLKIQPAKLEDSAVYLCASSLLTGGNDNYEQYFGPGTRLTVT.

V usage is TRBV7-9 and J usage is TRBJ1-5; 8 bases map to TRBD1. Germline V gene sequence: CDR1 SEHNR, CDR2 FQNEAQ (reference sequence). This CDR3 region has 15 residues. The V and J ends lost 5 bases and 4 bases, in that order; junction bases with no gene match: 7. The CDR3, as DNA: TGTGCCAGCAGCATTGGACAGGGAGGGAATCAGCCCCAGCATTTT. It translates to CASSIGQGGNQPQHF.

This clonotype was detected ten times or more. The J gene is TRBJ1-1, the V gene TRBV5-1; D not resolved. Germline assignment: CDR1 SGHRS and CDR2 YFSETQ. V was trimmed by 2 bases and J by 7 bases, leaving 12 bases between them. The CDR3 is 13 residues long. For the CDR3, the DNA is TGCGCCAGCAGCTTTTCCGGAACAAGTGAAGCTTTCTTT. It yields the protein CASSFSGTSEAFF.

This clonotype was seen at least ten times. The rearrangement links TRBV5-1 to TRBJ2-2; 7 bases line up with TRBD2. V lost 7 bases and J lost 2; bases outside the gene matches: 8. This CDR3 has 15 amino acids. From germline, CDR1 is SGHRS and CDR2 YFSETQ. The CDR3 DNA reads TGCGCCAGCTTCCCGGGACTAACTAACACCGGGGAGCTGTTTTTT. This codes for CASFPGLTNTGELFF.

The rearrangement joins TRBV5-4 to TRBJ2-2, with TRBD2 identical over 13 bases. J gave up 6 bases and V 0 bases, and 5 bases lay outside the gene matches. Germline V gene lookup returns CDR1 SGHNT and CDR2 YYREEE (reference sequence). This CDR3 is built from 17 residues. CDR3 amino acids: CASSLGLAGGAAGELFF. The CDR3 DNA sequence: TGTGCCAGCAGCTTGGGACTAGCGGGAGGAGCGGCCGGGGAGCTGTTTTTT.

This clonotype occurred many times. The chain combines TRBV28 with TRBJ1-1, with D maybe TRBD1 (6 bases). The germline V gene encodes CDR1 MDHEN and CDR2 SYDVKM. The length of the CDR3 is 13 residues. Deletions cut 2 bases from V and 10 bases from J, with 14 bases between. CDR3 sequence reads: CASSLGGALSAFF. Written as DNA, the CDR3 is TGTGCCAGCAGTTTAGGGGGGGCGCTATCAGCTTTCTTT.

This clonotype appeared many times. The chain is built from TRBV9 and TRBJ1-1; D gene ambiguous. This CDR3 contains 13 residues. V lost 4 bases and J lost 2, with 9 bases in between. Germline CDR1 and CDR2: SGDLS and YYNGEE. CDR3 nucleotide sequence: TGTGCCAGCAGCTTCCGGCTCAACACTGAAGCTTTCTTT. It specifies CASSFRLNTEAFF.

This clonotype was seen ten or more times. This rearrangement joins TRBV20-1 to TRBJ1-1, with a weak D call TRBD1 (6 bases). V was cut by 3 bases and J by 1 base, with 15 bases left in between. Germline CDR1 DFQATT, CDR2 SNEGSKA (reference sequence). The CDR3 sequence is 15 residues long. The CDR3 loop reads CSARKPGDPNTEAFF. The CDR3 DNA follows: TGCAGTGCTAGGAAGCCAGGGGACCCGAACACTGAAGCTTTCTTT.

This clonotype was observed a handful of times. The chain couples TRBV7-9 to TRBJ2-5; TRBD1 agrees at 8 bases. V shed 5 bases and J 4 bases; nucleotides not matched to a gene: 9. Germline lookup yields CDR1 SEHNR and CDR2 FQNEAQ (reference sequence). The CDR3 runs 15 residues. The DNA of the CDR3 is TGTGCCAGCAGCCCTAGGACAGGGATAGGAGAGACCCAGTACTTC. Its protein product is CASSPRTGIGETQYF.

The V call is TRBV20-1, the J call TRBJ2-7; a possible D gene is TRBD2 (6 bases). CDR3 size: 14 residues. V was clipped by 0 bases and J by 6 bases, with 15 bases between them. Germline V lookup: CDR1 DFQATT, CDR2 SNEGSKA (reference sequence). Here the CDR3 reads CSARERGPLLEQYF. The CDR3 DNA reads as TGCAGTGCTAGAGAGCGGGGCCCTCTCCTCGAGCAGTACTTC.

This clonotype was detected a few times. The chain has TRBV6-5 and TRBJ2-5; TRBD1 agrees at 8 bases. This CDR3 comprises 18 residues. V was pared by 3 bases and J by 0 bases, with 12 bases of the junction left unmatched. Germline values: CDR1 MNHEY, CDR2 SVGAGI. CDR3: CASSYATGDLRDQETQYF. The CDR3 nucleotides read TGTGCCAGCAGTTATGCGACAGGGGATCTACGGGACCAAGAGACCCAGTACTTC.

J is TRBJ1-6 and V is TRBV7-9; the D gene is possibly TRBD1 (6 bases). The CDR3 is made up of 17 amino acids. The V gene's germline CDR1 is SEHNR and CDR2 FQNEAQ (reference sequence). V was cut by 5 bases and J by 8 bases, with 22 bases left in between. The CDR3 reads CASSRPKSRTVDSPLHF. CDR3 nucleotide sequence: TGTGCCAGCAGCCGACCTAAATCGAGGACAGTTGATTCACCCCTCCACTTT.

This clonotype was seen more than once but under ten times. V usage is TRBV20-1 and J usage is TRBJ1-6; the D is unclear. Germline CDR1 and CDR2: DFQATT and SNEGSKA (reference sequence). V lost 1 base and J 7 bases, leaving 11 bases between the germline ends. The CDR3 spans 14 residues. Here the CDR3 reads CSARGSISNSPLHF. Here the CDR3 DNA reads TGCAGTGCTAGAGGGAGTATATCCAATTCACCCCTCCACTTT.

The rearrangement links TRBV27 to TRBJ2-1; 9 bases fit TRBD2. From germline, CDR1 is MNHEY and CDR2 SMNVEV (reference sequence). There are 16 residues in the CDR3. V gave up 5 bases and J gave up 0 bases; unmatched junction bases: 5. Here the CDR3 reads CASSKTSGSSYNEQFF. For the CDR3, the DNA is TGTGCCAGCAGTAAGACTAGCGGTAGCTCCTACAATGAGCAGTTCTTC.

The chain joins TRBV6-2 or TRBV6-3 to TRBJ2-1, with 9 bases identical to TRBD2. The germline V gene encodes CDR1 MNHEY and CDR2 SVGEGT. The V and J ends lost 7 bases and 9 bases, in that order; junction bases with no gene match: 10. The CDR3 extends over 14 amino acids. The CDR3 here is CASTTTSGRGEQFF. Here the CDR3 DNA reads TGTGCCAGCACCACGACTAGCGGTAGGGGTGAGCAGTTCTTC.

The chain is built from TRBV30 and TRBJ1-5, with a tentative D call TRBD1 (6 bases). V was trimmed by 4 bases and J by 0 bases, leaving 13 bases between them. This CDR3 region has 15 residues. Germline lookup yields CDR1 GTSNPN and CDR2 SVGIG (reference sequence). The CDR3 loop reads CAWNPTGISNQPQHF. CDR3 nucleotide sequence: TGTGCCTGGAACCCGACAGGAATTAGCAATCAGCCCCAGCATTTT.

This clonotype came up many times. The genes are TRBV7-2 and TRBJ1-1; the D gene is possibly TRBD1 (5 bases). This CDR3 comprises 17 residues. Germline loops: CDR1 SGHTA, CDR2 FQGNSA. Deletions cut 4 bases from V and 2 bases from J, with 20 bases between. The CDR3 loop reads CASSSIRSAGRNTEAFF. CDR3 in DNA: TGTGCCAGCAGCTCAATCCGTTCCGCAGGGCGAAACACTGAAGCTTTCTTT.

In this sample, this clonotype turned up a few times. The chain is built from TRBV12-3 or TRBV12-4 and TRBJ2-1; D is uncertain. This CDR3 has 12 residues. V was trimmed by 6 bases and J by 6 bases, leaving 9 bases between them. The CDR3 here is CASRKTANEQFF. DNA for the CDR3: TGTGCCAGCAGGAAGACGGCCAATGAGCAGTTCTTC.

The chain joins TRBV9 to TRBJ2-3, with 10 nucleotides matching TRBD2. V was clipped by 0 bases and J by 6 bases; unmatched bases: 10. The CDR3 totals 17 residues. The germline CDR1 and CDR2 sequences are SGDLS and YYNGEE. The CDR3 bases are TGTGCCAGCAGCGTAGCTCTGTTAGCGGGAGGACAGGATACGCAGTATTTT. Its translation is CASSVALLAGGQDTQYF.

Concerning this clonotype: Relative to the germline gene, one junction end is altered; a read error may explain this. The J gene is TRBJ2-7, the V gene TRBV2; D remains ambiguous. The CDR3 contains 12 residues. Per germline, CDR1 SNHLY and CDR2 FYNNEI. CDR3 in amino acids: CASREDRYEQYF. In nucleotides, the CDR3 is TGTGCCAGCAGGGAAGACCGCTACGAGCAGTACTTC.

The chain has TRBV5-5 and TRBJ1-1, with D tentatively TRBD1 (5 bases). The ends were cut back, 3 bases at V and 2 bases at J, with 11 bases in the middle. This CDR3 contains 14 residues. Germline V gene lookup returns CDR1 SGHKS and CDR2 YYEKEE (reference sequence). The CDR3 loop reads CASSWARVNTEAFF. Written as DNA, the CDR3 is TGTGCCAGCAGCTGGGCCAGGGTTAACACTGAAGCTTTCTTT. The full variable domain, with the rest looked up from reference TRBV5-5 and TRBJ1-1, is DAGVTQSPTHLIKTRGQQVTLRCSPISGHKSVSWYQQVLGQGPQFIFQYYEKEERGRGNFPDRFSARQFPNYSSELNVNALLLGDSALYLCASSWARVNTEAFFGQGTRLTVV.

This clonotype has just a few counts. The rearrangement uses TRBV5-5 and TRBJ2-2; D gene unclear. V gave up 1 base and J gave up 6 bases, with 16 bases separating them. Per germline, CDR1 SGHKS and CDR2 YYEKEE (reference sequence). The CDR3 spans 16 residues. CDR3 protein: CASSLTARNVAGELFF. The CDR3, as DNA: TGTGCCAGCAGCTTGACTGCCAGGAATGTTGCCGGGGAGCTGTTTTTT.

There are many counts of this clonotype. The chain joins TRBV7-9 to TRBJ2-1; the match to TRBD1 covers 7 bases. CDR3 size: 15 residues. V was clipped by 1 base and J by 8 bases; unmatched bases: 8. Looked up from germline, CDR1 is SEHNR and CDR2 is FQNEAQ (reference sequence). CDR3 sequence: CASSLGQGIYYEQFF. In DNA form, the CDR3 reads TGTGCCAGCAGCTTAGGACAGGGCATTTATTATGAGCAGTTCTTC.

The chain has TRBV2 and TRBJ2-5; TRBD2 might be the D (5 bases). This CDR3 is 14 amino acids long. CDR1 is SNHLY, CDR2 FYNNEI, per germline. Between the trimmed V and J ends, which lost 8 bases and 1 base, there was a span of 14 bases. The CDR3 loop reads CASRGRASQETQYF. Here the CDR3 DNA reads TGTGCCAGCCGAGGGCGAGCGTCCCAAGAGACCCAGTACTTC.

This clonotype was recorded a few times. The chain links TRBV6-5 to TRBJ1-4; perhaps TRBD1 as D (5 bases). The CDR3 totals 16 residues. Trimming removed 0 bases at V and 3 bases at J, with 11 bases between. Germline-derived CDR1 and CDR2 are MNHEY and SVGAGI. The CDR3 protein is CASSYSRGFANEKLFF. The CDR3 bases are TGTGCCAGCAGTTACTCGAGGGGATTTGCTAATGAAAAACTGTTTTTT.

The rearrangement uses TRBV30 and TRBJ1-5; D may be TRBD1 (5 bases). The V gene lost 2 bases and the J gene lost 2 bases, with 7 bases spanning the gap. There are 13 residues in the CDR3. Germline assignment: CDR1 GTSNPN and CDR2 SVGIG (reference sequence). This chain's CDR3 is CAWSMGGNQPQHF. CDR3 coding DNA: TGTGCCTGGAGTATGGGGGGCAATCAGCCCCAGCATTTT. Variable domain in full (rest from reference TRBV30 and TRBJ1-5): SQTIHQWPATLVQPVGSPLSLECTVEGTSNPNLYWYRQAAGRGLQLLFYSVGIGQISSEVPQNLSASRPQDRQFILSSKKLLLSDSGFYLCAWSMGGNQPQHFGDGTRLSIL.

This clonotype was observed many times. The V call is TRBV12-3 or TRBV12-4, the J call TRBJ2-1; no clear D gene. The CDR3 sequence is 12 residues long. Deletions cut 6 bases from V and 9 bases from J, with 12 bases between. The CDR3 bases are TGTGCCAGCAGAACACAGATGGGTGAGCAGTTCTTC. Protein sequence: CASRTQMGEQFF.

With respect to this clonotype: A much larger clone is a single base away; this may be a read error. The chain couples TRBV11-2 to TRBJ2-3; the D gene is possibly TRBD1 (5 bases). Deletions cut 4 bases from V and 8 bases from J, with 19 bases between. Germline V CDR1 and CDR2: SGHAT, FQNNGV. The CDR3 covers 15 residues. CDR3 amino acids: CASSSGTRVKGTQYF. CDR3 DNA sequence: TGTGCCAGCAGCTCAGGAACCAGGGTAAAGGGTACGCAGTATTTT.